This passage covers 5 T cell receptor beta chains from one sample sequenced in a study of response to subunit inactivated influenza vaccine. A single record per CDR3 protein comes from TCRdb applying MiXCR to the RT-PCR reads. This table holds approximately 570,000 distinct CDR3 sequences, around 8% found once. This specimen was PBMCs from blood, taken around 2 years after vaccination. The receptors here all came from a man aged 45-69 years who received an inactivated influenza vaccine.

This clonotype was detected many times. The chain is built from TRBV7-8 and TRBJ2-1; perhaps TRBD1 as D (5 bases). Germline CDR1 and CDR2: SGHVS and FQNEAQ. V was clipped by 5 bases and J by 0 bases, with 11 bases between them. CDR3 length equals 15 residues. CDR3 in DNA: TGTGCCAGCAGCACAAGGGGAAGCTCCTACAATGAGCAGTTCTTC. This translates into CASSTRGSSYNEQFF.

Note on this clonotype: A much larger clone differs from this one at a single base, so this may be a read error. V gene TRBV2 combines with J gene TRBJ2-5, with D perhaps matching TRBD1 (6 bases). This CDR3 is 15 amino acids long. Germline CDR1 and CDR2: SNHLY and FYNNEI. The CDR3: CASGELGTRQETQYF. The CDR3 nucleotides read TGTGCCAGCGGTGAATTGGGGACAAGGCAAGAGACCCAGTACTTC.

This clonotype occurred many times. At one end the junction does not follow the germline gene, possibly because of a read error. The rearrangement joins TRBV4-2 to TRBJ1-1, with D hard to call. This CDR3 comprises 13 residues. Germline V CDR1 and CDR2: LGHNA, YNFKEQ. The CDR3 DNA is TGTGCCAGCAGCCAAGTTTCTGAGGCTGATGCTTTCTTT. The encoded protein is CASSQVSEADAFF.

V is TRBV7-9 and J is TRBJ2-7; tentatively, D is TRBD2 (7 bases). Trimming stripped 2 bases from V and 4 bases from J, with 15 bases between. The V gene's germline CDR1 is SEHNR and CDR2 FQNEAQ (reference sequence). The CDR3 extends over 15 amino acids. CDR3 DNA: TGTGCCAGCAGCTTACTAGCGGAGGGGGGGTACGAGCAGTACTTC. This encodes CASSLLAEGGYEQYF. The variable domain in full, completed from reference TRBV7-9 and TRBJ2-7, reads DTGVSQNPRHKITKRGQNVTFRCDPISEHNRLYWYRQTLGQGPEFLTYFQNEAQLEKSRLLSDRFSAERPKGSFSTLEIQRTEQGDSAMYLCASSLLAEGGYEQYFGPGTRLTVT.

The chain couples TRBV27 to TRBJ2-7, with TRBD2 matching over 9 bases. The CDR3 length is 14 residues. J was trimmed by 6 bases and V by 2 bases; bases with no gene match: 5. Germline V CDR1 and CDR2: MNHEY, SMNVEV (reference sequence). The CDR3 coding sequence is TGTGCCAGCAGTTTAGTAGGGACTAGCCGCGAGCAGTACTTC. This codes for CASSLVGTSREQYF.